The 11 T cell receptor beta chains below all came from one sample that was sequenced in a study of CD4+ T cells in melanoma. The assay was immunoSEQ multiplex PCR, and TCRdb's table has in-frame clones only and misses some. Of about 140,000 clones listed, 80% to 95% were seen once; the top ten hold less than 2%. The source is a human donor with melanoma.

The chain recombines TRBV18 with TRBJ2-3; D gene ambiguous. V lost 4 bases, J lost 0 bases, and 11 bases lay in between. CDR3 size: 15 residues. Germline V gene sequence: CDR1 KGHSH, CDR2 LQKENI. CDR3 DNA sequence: TGTGCCAGCTCACTCCGCCCGACTAGCACAGATACGCAGTATTTT. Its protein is CASSLRPTSTDTQYF.

CDR3 DNA sequence: TGTGCCAGCAGTTACTCGATGGTTCAGGGGAAGGTAGCTTTCTTT. This codes for CASSYSMVQGKVAFF. The genes are TRBV6-5 and TRBJ1-1; D might be TRBD1 (6 bases). This CDR3 is built from 15 residues. The V end was cut by 0 bases, the J end by 10 bases, with 18 bases between. Germline V lookup: CDR1 MNHEY, CDR2 SVGAGI.

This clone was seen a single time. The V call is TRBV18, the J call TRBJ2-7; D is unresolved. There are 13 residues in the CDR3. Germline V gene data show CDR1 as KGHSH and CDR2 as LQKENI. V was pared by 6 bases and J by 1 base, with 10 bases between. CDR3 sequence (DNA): TGTGCCAGCTCTGTAGGCATTTCCTACGAGCAGTACTTC. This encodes CASSVGISYEQYF. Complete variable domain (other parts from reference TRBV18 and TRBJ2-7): NAGVMQNPRHLVRRRGQEARLRCSPMKGHSHVYWYRQLPEEGLKFMVYLQKENIIDESGMPKERFSAEFPKEGPSILRIQQVVRGDSAAYFCASSVGISYEQYFGPGTRLTVT.

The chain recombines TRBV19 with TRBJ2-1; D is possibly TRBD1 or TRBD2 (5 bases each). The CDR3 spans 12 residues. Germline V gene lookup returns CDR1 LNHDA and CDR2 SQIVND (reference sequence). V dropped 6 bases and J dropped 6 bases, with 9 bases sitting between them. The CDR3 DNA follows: TGTGCCAGTAGGGGGGACCCCAATGAGCAGTTCTTC. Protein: CASRGDPNEQFF.

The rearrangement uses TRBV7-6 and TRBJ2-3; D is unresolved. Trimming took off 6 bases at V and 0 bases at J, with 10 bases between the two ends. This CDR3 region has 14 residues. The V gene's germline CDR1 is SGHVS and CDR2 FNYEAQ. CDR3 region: CASSPTYSTDTQYF. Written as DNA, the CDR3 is TGTGCCAGCAGTCCGACCTATAGCACAGATACGCAGTATTTT.

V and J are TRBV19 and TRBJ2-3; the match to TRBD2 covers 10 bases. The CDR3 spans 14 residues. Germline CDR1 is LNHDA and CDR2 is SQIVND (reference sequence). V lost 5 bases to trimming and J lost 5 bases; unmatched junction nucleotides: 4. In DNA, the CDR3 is TGTGCCAGTAGTCCCGAGCGGGGGGGAGATACGCAGTATTTT. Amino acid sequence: CASSPERGGDTQYF. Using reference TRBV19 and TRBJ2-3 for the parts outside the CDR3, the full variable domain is DGGITQSPKYLFRKEGQNVTLSCEQNLNHDAMYWYRQDPGQGLRLIYYSQIVNDFQKGDIAEGYSVSREKKESFPLTVTSAQKNPTAFYLCASSPERGGDTQYFGPGTRLTVL.

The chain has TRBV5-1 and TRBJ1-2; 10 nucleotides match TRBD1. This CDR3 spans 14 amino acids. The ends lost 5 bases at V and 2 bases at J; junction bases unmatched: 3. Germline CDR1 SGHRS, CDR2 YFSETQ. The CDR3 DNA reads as TGCGCCAGCAGTACGGGACAGGGGAACTATGGCTACACCTTC. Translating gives CASSTGQGNYGYTF.

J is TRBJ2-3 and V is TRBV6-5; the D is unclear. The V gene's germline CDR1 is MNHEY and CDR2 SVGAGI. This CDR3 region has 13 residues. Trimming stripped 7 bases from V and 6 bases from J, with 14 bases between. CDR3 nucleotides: TGTGCCAGCACCCAACCTGGCGGCGATACGCAGTATTTT. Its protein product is CASTQPGGDTQYF.

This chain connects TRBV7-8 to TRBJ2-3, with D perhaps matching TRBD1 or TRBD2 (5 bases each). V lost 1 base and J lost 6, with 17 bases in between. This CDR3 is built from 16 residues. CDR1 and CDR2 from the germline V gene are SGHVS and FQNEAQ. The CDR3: CASSLGGPSVGDTQYF. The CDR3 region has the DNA TGTGCCAGCAGCTTAGGGGGACCCAGTGTTGGTGATACGCAGTATTTT.

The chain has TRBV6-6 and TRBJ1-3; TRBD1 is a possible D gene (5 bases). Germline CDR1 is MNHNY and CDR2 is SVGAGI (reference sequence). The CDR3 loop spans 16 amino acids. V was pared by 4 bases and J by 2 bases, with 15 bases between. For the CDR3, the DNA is TGTGCCAGCAGTTTGAGGGTCAGGGTCACTGGAAACACCATATATTTT. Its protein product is CASSLRVRVTGNTIYF.

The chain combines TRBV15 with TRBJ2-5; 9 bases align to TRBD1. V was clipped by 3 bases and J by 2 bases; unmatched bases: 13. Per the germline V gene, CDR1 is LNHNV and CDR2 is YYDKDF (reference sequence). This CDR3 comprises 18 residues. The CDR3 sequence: CATSSKRAGTGFQETQYF. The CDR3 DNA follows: TGTGCCACCAGCAGTAAGCGGGCCGGGACAGGGTTTCAAGAGACCCAGTACTTC.